This is a list of T cell receptor beta chains from one sample in a study of T-cell reconstitution after alpha-beta-depleted transplantation in children. Each CDR3 protein is one row after TCRdb ran MiXCR on the PCR reads. The sample has approximately 800,000 distinct CDR3 sequences, less than 20% seen once. The sequencing used PBMCs, mostly from graft donor cells, collected 360 days after TCRalphabeta/CD19-depleted stem cell transplant. These receptor sequences come from a male patient aged 10-17 years who had a stem cell transplant for acute lymphoblastic leukemia, so the T cells may come from the graft donor. Each CDR3 is given with its conserved first and last residue. A D gene is named only where the DNA matches it firmly. Where a row states a size, it is once, few, many or the class of an expanded clone; other rows omit it.

few	TRBV13	TRBD1	TRBJ2-3	CASIDRAGDTQYF	TGTGCCAGCATCGACAGGGCAGGAGATACGCAGTATTTT
few	TRBV5-1	-	TRBJ2-1	CASSAELGYNEQFF	TGCGCCAGCAGCGCCGAACTCGGCTACAATGAGCAGTTCTTC
many	TRBV2	-	TRBJ2-1	CASSRSSYNEQFF	TGTGCCAGCAGCCGTAGCTCCTACAATGAGCAGTTCTTC
-	TRBV13	-	TRBJ2-7	CASVSPASYEQYF	TGTGCCAGCGTAAGCCCAGCTTCCTACGAGCAGTACTTC
few	TRBV9	TRBD1	TRBJ1-1	CASSKGTVMNTEAFF	TGTGCCAGCAGCAAAGGGACAGTCATGAACACTGAAGCTTTCTTT
many	TRBV25-1	TRBD1	TRBJ2-7	CASSVSITGTGGGEQYF	TGTGCCAGCAGTGTTTCAATTACCGGGACAGGGGGCGGCGAGCAGTACTTC
-	TRBV3-1	-	TRBJ2-7	CASSDGSIGREQYF	TGTGCCAGCAGCGACGGATCTATCGGACGCGAGCAGTACTTC
-	TRBV7-3	TRBD1	TRBJ1-4	CASSRDRGEKLFF	TGTGCCAGCAGCCGGGACAGAGGAGAAAAACTGTTTTTT
few	TRBV7-8	-	TRBJ2-5	CASSSPRRWETQYF	TGTGCCAGCAGCTCCCCGCGGAGGTGGGAGACCCAGTACTTC
-	TRBV7-3	-	TRBJ2-2	CASSLGIRYTGELFF	TGTGCCAGCAGCTTGGGTATTAGGTACACCGGGGAGCTGTTTTTT
-	TRBV5-1	-	TRBJ1-2	CASSFEAGSNYGYTF	TGCGCCAGCAGCTTTGAGGCAGGTTCAAACTATGGCTACACCTTC
few	TRBV7-9	-	TRBJ2-7	CASSLTYTLNPYEQYF	TGTGCCAGCAGCCTTACCTACACGTTAAACCCCTACGAGCAGTACTTC
-	TRBV5-1	TRBD2	TRBJ2-7	CASSLALAGVDEQYF	TGCGCCAGCAGCTTGGCCCTAGCGGGAGTCGACGAGCAGTACTTC
few	TRBV29-1	TRBD1	TRBJ2-2	CSVDTGIDSGGGGELFF	TGCAGCGTTGATACGGGAATTGACTCAGGGGGTGGCGGGGAGCTGTTTTTT
few	TRBV27	TRBD1	TRBJ2-7	CASSLLTGAYEQYF	TGTGCCAGCAGTTTATTGACAGGGGCCTACGAGCAGTACTTC
-	TRBV12-3/TRBV12-4	TRBD1	TRBJ2-7	CASSLLGQGGHEQYF	TGTGCCAGCAGTTTACTGGGACAGGGTGGCCACGAGCAGTACTTC
many	TRBV5-1	-	TRBJ1-1	CASSLDPYAFLNTEAFF	TGCGCCAGCAGCTTGGATCCCTACGCATTTCTGAACACTGAAGCTTTCTTT
-	TRBV4-2	-	TRBJ2-1	CASSLPPYRRDYNEQFF	TGTGCCAGCAGCCTCCCACCGTACAGGCGGGATTACAATGAGCAGTTCTTC
-	TRBV4-1	TRBD2	TRBJ2-1	CASNLAGGGYNEQFF	TGCGCCAGCAACTTAGCGGGAGGGGGCTACAATGAGCAGTTCTTC
-	TRBV4-1	TRBD2	TRBJ2-3	CASSHLGLAGEYF	TGCGCCAGCAGCCATCTCGGACTAGCGGGGGAGTATTTT
-	TRBV2	-	TRBJ1-6	CASTREGDSPLHF	TGTGCCAGCACCCGGGAGGGGGATTCACCCCTCCACTTT
few	TRBV20-1	-	TRBJ2-3	CSASRGLRTDTQYF	TGCAGTGCTAGTAGGGGTTTGCGCACAGATACGCAGTATTTT
-	TRBV5-1	TRBD2	TRBJ2-3	CASSPSAGAVADTQYF	TGCGCCAGCAGCCCCTCTGCGGGAGCGGTGGCAGATACGCAGTATTTT
-	TRBV5-1	TRBD1	TRBJ1-1	CASSFTGQGARAEAFF	TGCGCCAGCAGCTTTACGGGACAGGGGGCAAGGGCTGAAGCTTTCTTT
many	TRBV7-6	TRBD2	TRBJ2-1	CASSLGHKGGRDNEQFF	TGTGCCAGCAGCTTAGGACATAAGGGCGGGAGGGACAATGAGCAGTTCTTC
few	TRBV2	-	TRBJ2-4	CASSWVRVQNIQYF	TGTGCCAGCAGTTGGGTTAGGGTCCAAAACATTCAGTACTTC
few	TRBV6-2/TRBV6-3	-	TRBJ1-1	CASRNDRSNTEAFF	TGTGCCAGCAGAAACGACAGGTCGAACACTGAAGCTTTCTTT
few	TRBV7-9	-	TRBJ1-1	CASSPPGLPKAEAFF	TGTGCCAGCAGCCCTCCGGGACTCCCGAAGGCTGAAGCTTTCTTT
many	TRBV20-1	-	TRBJ2-7	CSARDSVNSYEQYF	TGCAGTGCTAGAGATTCCGTAAACTCCTACGAGCAGTACTTC
-	TRBV3-1	-	TRBJ2-7	CASSQGGPEQYF	TGTGCCAGCAGCCAGGGAGGCCCAGAGCAGTACTTC
few	TRBV7-6	TRBD1	TRBJ2-7	CASSIRTGSYEQYF	TGTGCCAGCAGTATACGGACAGGTAGCTACGAGCAGTACTTC
many	TRBV5-1	-	TRBJ2-5	CASSLMDAQETQYF	TGCGCCAGCAGCTTGATGGACGCTCAAGAGACCCAGTACTTC
-	TRBV11-1	TRBD2	TRBJ2-3	CASSSGTSGSIGDTQYF	TGTGCCAGCAGCTCCGGGACTAGCGGGAGTATAGGAGATACGCAGTATTTT
few	TRBV6-5	-	TRBJ2-7	CASSYGSTGVSRGPYEQYF	TGTGCCAGCAGTTACGGCTCCACCGGAGTCTCAAGAGGGCCCTACGAGCAGTACTTC
-	TRBV25-1	TRBD2	TRBJ2-3	CASSLGLAGTFSTDTQYF	TGTGCCAGCAGCCTCGGACTAGCGGGAACCTTTAGCACAGATACGCAGTATTTT
few	TRBV2	TRBD2	TRBJ2-1	CASSEDRGRTYNEQFF	TGTGCCAGCAGTGAAGATCGCGGGAGGACCTACAATGAGCAGTTCTTC
few	TRBV5-1	TRBD2	TRBJ2-1	CASRQAGGQYNEQFF	TGCGCCAGCAGACAAGCGGGAGGACAATACAATGAGCAGTTCTTC
-	TRBV5-5	-	TRBJ2-7	CASSSPGTVPHEQYF	TGTGCCAGCAGCTCTCCCGGGACCGTACCCCACGAGCAGTACTTC
few	TRBV10-3	TRBD2	TRBJ2-5	CAISEGRGAGVWIEETQYF	TGTGCCATCAGTGAGGGTCGTGGGGCGGGAGTTTGGATCGAAGAGACCCAGTACTTC
-	TRBV12-3/TRBV12-4	-	TRBJ1-2	CASSPRQKTTFYGYTF	TGTGCCAGCAGTCCCCGGCAGAAAACGACTTTCTATGGCTACACCTTC
-	TRBV29-1	TRBD1	TRBJ2-1	CSVIGTGSSNEQFF	TGCAGCGTTATCGGGACAGGGTCCAGCAATGAGCAGTTCTTC
few	TRBV4-1	-	TRBJ2-2	CASSQDERQRRIF	TGCGCCAGCAGCCAAGACGAGCGCCAGCGTAGGATTTTT
many	TRBV28	TRBD2	TRBJ2-1	CASSFYGRPPMNEQFF	TGTGCCAGCAGTTTTTACGGGAGGCCGCCGATGAATGAGCAGTTCTTC
-	TRBV9	-	TRBJ1-5	CASSVAGEHQPQHF	TGTGCCAGCAGCGTAGCAGGGGAGCATCAGCCCCAGCATTTT
-	TRBV5-1	TRBD2	TRBJ2-1	CASSLVPAGESNEQFF	TGCGCCAGCAGCTTGGTCCCAGCGGGAGAATCTAATGAGCAGTTCTTC
-	TRBV5-1	-	TRBJ2-3	CASSWRERNTDTQYF	TGCGCCAGCAGCTGGAGGGAGCGGAACACAGATACGCAGTATTTT
-	TRBV25-1	-	TRBJ2-7	CASSKGGPGAYEQYF	TGTGCCAGCAGCAAAGGGGGACCAGGGGCCTACGAGCAGTACTTC
few	TRBV5-1	-	TRBJ2-5	CASSLTGTVETQYF	TGCGCCAGCAGCTTGACAGGGACGGTAGAGACCCAGTACTTC
-	TRBV20-1	TRBD2	TRBJ2-5	CSAPSGETQYF	TGCAGTGCTCCTAGCGGGGAGACCCAGTACTTC
few	TRBV15	-	TRBJ1-5	CATSRIYQPQHF	TGTGCCACCAGCAGAATTTATCAGCCCCAGCATTTT
-	TRBV7-9	TRBD1	TRBJ2-4	CASSLGQGANIQYF	TGTGCCAGCAGCTTAGGACAGGGGGCCAACATTCAGTACTTC